The 6 T cell receptor beta chains presented below share a single source sample, sequenced in a study of response to subunit inactivated influenza vaccine. TCRdb re-derived calls from the RT-PCR reads in MiXCR, one entry per CDR3 protein. The sample lists about 570,000 distinct CDR3 sequences, 10% to 12% occurring once. Another study also made use of these data, one on T cells expressing NK-cell markers. From that report: TCR beta cDNA was made by 5'RACE template switching with UMIs.

The input for sequencing was PBMCs from blood, taken on the day of vaccination. The receptors derive from a man aged 50 or older who received an inactivated influenza vaccine.

The V and J genes are TRBV9 and TRBJ2-3; 8 bases align to TRBD2. The CDR3 loop spans 16 amino acids. The V gene end was trimmed by 0 bases and the J gene end by 3 bases; junction bases not matched to a gene: 6. The germline V gene encodes CDR1 SGDLS and CDR2 YYNGEE. The CDR3 here is CASSVDVGGATDTQYF. CDR3 nucleotide sequence: TGTGCCAGCAGCGTAGACGTCGGGGGGGCGACAGATACGCAGTATTTT.

The rearrangement joins TRBV6-6 to TRBJ1-4, with 8 bases matching TRBD1. This CDR3 has 13 amino acids. The germline V gene encodes CDR1 MNHNY and CDR2 SVGAGI (reference sequence). The junction had 7 bases not matched to a gene; V was cut back by 8 bases and J by 8 bases. This CDR3 is CASSTGTGEKLFF. For the CDR3, the DNA is TGTGCCAGCTCAACCGGGACAGGAGAAAAACTGTTTTTT.

CDR3 bases: TGTGCCAGCAGAAGAGGACAGGGTTCCTACGAGCAGTACTTC. As protein: CASRRGQGSYEQYF. This chain joins TRBV5-4 and TRBJ2-7; 8 bases are shared with TRBD1. The CDR3 loop spans 14 amino acids. Germline loops: CDR1 SGHNT, CDR2 YYREEE (reference sequence). The V and J ends lost 5 bases and 1 base, in that order; junction bases with no gene match: 5.

This clonotype was seen only once. The chain carries TRBV10-3 and TRBJ2-5; 7 bases map to TRBD2. The germline gives CDR1 ENHRY, CDR2 SYGVKD. This CDR3 spans 13 amino acids. Trimming at V came to 10 bases and at J to 2 bases, leaving 7 bases not matched to a gene. This chain's CDR3 is CATIAGSQETQYF. The CDR3 nucleotides read TGTGCCACCATAGCGGGCTCGCAAGAGACCCAGTACTTC.

This clonotype turned up a few times. J is TRBJ2-7 and V is TRBV6-2 or TRBV6-3; D unclear. Germline CDR1 reads MNHEY; CDR2 reads SVGEGT. The germline V and J ends were trimmed by 4 bases and 3 bases, with 7 bases remaining between them. This CDR3 comprises 12 residues. The CDR3 here is CASSFSDYEQYF. Written as DNA, the CDR3 is TGTGCCAGCAGTTTTTCAGACTACGAGCAGTACTTC.

This clonotype was recorded many times. This chain joins TRBV28 and TRBJ1-1; D gene uncertain. Germline V gene sequence: CDR1 MDHEN, CDR2 SYDVKM. This CDR3 has 12 amino acids. V dropped 5 bases and J dropped 5 bases, with 9 bases sitting between them. The CDR3 bases are TGTGCCAGCAGTCCACTGAGGACTGAAGCTTTCTTT. Its protein is CASSPLRTEAFF.